This T cell receptor beta chain was sequenced in a study of graft-versus-host responses after intestinal transplantation. Whole-study context: Recipients across the board were started on anti-thymocyte globulin induction, then kept on tacrolimus and steroids for two to four years.

TCRdb keeps only in-frame clones here, not all; method: immunoSEQ multiplex PCR. The sample holds about 81,000 clones, 70% to 90% seen once. About this clone: Its target is not known.

General study results and limits: Marrow from the recipient contained GvH clones, some of which had appeared first in ileum or blood. Individuals carrying graft-donor T cell macrochimerism showed high graft-versus-host to host-versus-graft clonal ratios in allografts.

Germline values: CDR1 GTSNPN, CDR2 SVGIG (reference sequence). Trimming shortened V by 1 base and J by 0 bases, and 11 bases separated the two germline ends. This CDR3 has 15 amino acids. V is TRBV30 and J is TRBJ2-3; weak D call: TRBD2 (6 bases). This sample comprised unstimulated CD4+ T cells sorted from spleen or lymph node cells, obtained before intestinal transplant. The sequence came from a human donor who received an intestinal transplant. The CDR3 reads CAWSATSPSTDTQYF. In nucleotides, the CDR3 is TGTGCCTGGAGTGCTACTAGCCCGAGCACAGATACGCAGTATTTT.